The 26 T cell receptor beta chains below come from one sample, sequenced in a study of CD8+CD57+ T cells in acquired aplastic anemia. Genomic DNA was employed as the template in profiling TCR beta VDJ and CDR3. TCRdb ran MiXCR on the reads and lists one entry per CDR3 protein. Of roughly 180,000 distinct CDR3 sequences in the sample, over 60% are singletons; the top ten hold approximately 44%. Sequenced input: sorted CD4+, CD8+, or CD8+CD57+ T cells (not recorded which) from PBMCs. The receptors were gathered from a human donor with severe aplastic anemia or a healthy control (not recorded which).

The chain recombines TRBV20-1 with TRBJ2-3, with a possible D match to TRBD2 (5 bases). Looked up from germline, CDR1 is DFQATT and CDR2 is SNEGSKA (reference sequence). This CDR3 has 14 amino acids. V was cut by 6 bases and J by 4 bases, with 17 bases left in between. DNA of the CDR3: TGCAGTGCCGGAGAGGGCTTATGGTCAGATACGCAGTATTTT. This sequence encodes CSAGEGLWSDTQYF.

This chain uses TRBV20-1 with TRBJ2-3; TRBD2 agrees at 8 bases. Germline CDR1 and CDR2: DFQATT and SNEGSKA (reference sequence). There are 14 residues in the CDR3. Trimming at V came to 1 base and at J to 6 bases, leaving 6 bases not matched to a gene. CDR3 coding DNA: TGCAGTGCTAGAGTGGGCGGGAGGCACGATACGCAGTATTTT. Translation gives CSARVGGRHDTQYF.

This clonotype has just one count. The chain couples TRBV29-1 to TRBJ1-1; 10 bases line up with TRBD1. Germline lookup yields CDR1 SQVTM and CDR2 ANQGSEA. V lost 4 bases, J lost 4 bases, and 3 bases stayed unmatched. The CDR3 totals 13 residues. CDR3 loop: CSVVGQGGTEAFF. The CDR3, as DNA: TGCAGCGTTGTTGGACAGGGGGGCACTGAAGCTTTCTTT.

The rearrangement joins TRBV20-1 to TRBJ2-7, with 10 bases aligning to TRBD1. Losses at the gene ends were 2 bases for V and 5 bases for J; bases not matched to a gene: 6. The CDR3 extends over 14 amino acids. The germline V gene encodes CDR1 DFQATT and CDR2 SNEGSKA (reference sequence). CDR3 nucleotide sequence: TGCAGTGCTAGACGGTCGACAGGGGGCAACGAGCAGTACTTC. Its protein is CSARRSTGGNEQYF.

The chain carries TRBV7-6 and TRBJ2-6; 9 bases line up with TRBD1. V lost 0 bases, J lost 3 bases, and 12 bases stayed unmatched. This CDR3 contains 20 residues. CDR1 SGHVS and CDR2 FNYEAQ come from the germline V gene. In DNA form, the CDR3 reads TGTGCCAGCAGCTTAGCACCCCCGGGGACAGGGCTTGGTGGGGCCAACGTCCTGACTTTC. Translation: CASSLAPPGTGLGGANVLTF. Looking up the rest from reference TRBV7-6 and TRBJ2-6 gives the full variable domain: GAGVSQSPRYKVTKRGQDVALRCDPISGHVSLYWYRQALGQGPEFLTYFNYEAQQDKSGLPNDRFSAERPEGSISTLTIQRTEQRDSAMYRCASSLAPPGTGLGGANVLTFGAGSRLTVL.

On this clonotype: Germline and junction disagree at one end, which may indicate a read error. This chain links TRBV2 with TRBJ2-1, with TRBD2 matching 7 bases. This CDR3 has 13 amino acids. CDR1 is SNHLY and CDR2 is FYNNEI in the germline V gene. CDR3 in DNA: TGCGCCAGCAGCCACGCGACTAGCTTGGGGCAGTTCTTC. This sequence encodes CASSHATSLGQFF.

This chain joins TRBV20-1 and TRBJ2-1; D might be TRBD1 (6 bases). This CDR3 comprises 14 residues. In germline, CDR1 is DFQATT, CDR2 SNEGSKA (reference sequence). Trimming took 5 bases from V and 0 from J, leaving 11 bases between them. The CDR3 loop reads CSAYRESSYNEQFF. DNA for the CDR3: TGCAGTGCTTACAGGGAAAGCTCCTACAATGAGCAGTTCTTC.

This sequence joins TRBV7-2 and TRBJ2-7; D is possibly TRBD2 (7 bases). The germline V gene has CDR1 SGHTA and CDR2 FQGNSA. V lost 4 bases to trimming and J lost 3 bases, with 16 bases between them. The CDR3 sequence is 15 residues long. Written as DNA, the CDR3 is TGTGCCAGCAGCTCCTTGGGGGGGCAAATCTACGAGCAGTACTTC. Translation: CASSSLGGQIYEQYF.

The chain carries TRBV7-9 and TRBJ2-1; 8 nucleotides match TRBD2. Germline CDR1 SEHNR, CDR2 FQNEAQ (reference sequence). CDR3 length equals 17 residues. V shed 1 base and J 0 bases; nucleotides not matched to a gene: 5. CDR3 coding DNA: TGTGCCAGCAGCTTAGGGACCGGGACTAGCTCCTACAATGAGCAGTTCTTC. Amino acid sequence: CASSLGTGTSSYNEQFF.

The chain employs TRBV20-1 and TRBJ2-5; TRBD2 matches at 9 bases. Germline CDR1 reads DFQATT; CDR2 reads SNEGSKA (reference sequence). The CDR3 runs to 16 residues. V was pared by 0 bases and J by 4 bases, with 9 bases of the junction left unmatched. The CDR3 DNA is TGCAGTGCTAGAGATCCCACAGCGGGAGGTGTAGAGACCCAGTACTTC. It specifies CSARDPTAGGVETQYF.

This clonotype showed up just a few times. The V and J genes are TRBV12-3 or TRBV12-4 and TRBJ2-3; D not certain. The CDR3 spans 15 residues. Trimming shortened V by 10 bases and J by 0 bases, and 17 bases separated the two germline ends. CDR3 loop: CATRFQPFSTDTQYF. The CDR3 DNA is TGTGCCACCAGGTTTCAGCCTTTTAGCACAGATACGCAGTATTTT.

The gene calls are TRBV4-1 and TRBJ2-3; TRBD1 matches 7 bases. CDR1 and CDR2 from the germline V gene are MGHRA and YSYEKL. This CDR3 has 14 residues. V was clipped by 1 base and J by 4 bases; unmatched bases: 2. Here the CDR3 DNA reads TGCGCCAGCAGCCAAGTTCAGGGGGCAGATACGCAGTATTTT. It encodes CASSQVQGADTQYF.

V and J are TRBV10-3 and TRBJ2-7; TRBD2 matches at 8 bases. Germline CDR1 and CDR2: ENHRY and SYGVKD. The CDR3 is 16 residues long. Germline trimming cut 4 bases from V and 4 bases from J; bases unmatched to any gene: 12. The CDR3 is CAISGGDSGNLYEQYF. Here the CDR3 DNA reads TGTGCCATCAGTGGGGGGGATAGCGGGAACCTGTACGAGCAGTACTTC.

This clonotype has just one count. The chain recombines TRBV10-2 with TRBJ2-5, with 8 bases fitting TRBD2. The J call is uncertain, as TRBJ2-7 better fits the DNA end. Looked up from germline, CDR1 is WSHSY and CDR2 is SAAADI. The CDR3 covers 15 residues. The CDR3 spells CASSRASGPSYEQYF. In DNA, the CDR3 is TGCGCCAGCAGTCGGGCTAGCGGGCCTTCCTACGAGCAGTACTTC.

The chain carries TRBV15 and TRBJ1-5; no definite D call. The CDR3 runs to 16 residues. CDR1 and CDR2 (germline): LNHNV, YYDKDF (reference sequence). Trimming left V 0 bases short and J 5 bases short, with 14 bases between. The CDR3 DNA sequence: TGTGCCACCAGCAGAGATGACCGAGGAACTCATCAGCCCCAGCATTTT. Translated, it gives CATSRDDRGTHQPQHF.

As to this clonotype: A read error may produce the germline difference seen at one junction end. This rearrangement joins TRBV9 to TRBJ2-7; 9 nucleotides agree with TRBD1. CDR1 and CDR2 from the germline V gene are SGDLS and YYNGEE. This CDR3 is built from 15 residues. The chain's CDR3 is CASSAGQGTPYEQCF. The CDR3 DNA sequence: TGTGCCAGCAGCGCTGGACAGGGGACGCCCTACGAGCAGTGCTTC.

The genes are TRBV9 and TRBJ1-2; D is perhaps TRBD1 (6 bases). The germline CDR1 and CDR2 sequences are SGDLS and YYNGEE. The CDR3 sequence is 14 residues long. Between the trimmed V and J ends, which lost 0 bases and 6 bases, there was a span of 12 bases. The CDR3 nucleotides read TGTGCCAGCAGCGTAGGGGGGGGCCATGATGGCTACACCTTC. Amino acids: CASSVGGGHDGYTF.

V is TRBV15 and J is TRBJ2-7; 10 bases map to TRBD1. After removal of 3 bases from V and 4 bases from J, the junction contained 3 bases not matched to a gene. CDR3 length: 14 residues. Germline CDR1 and CDR2: LNHNV and YYDKDF (reference sequence). In nucleotides, the CDR3 is TGTGCCACCAGCAGCAGACAGGGGGCGTACGAGCAGTACTTC. It codes for CATSSRQGAYEQYF.

The DNA for the CDR3 is TGTGCCAGCAGCGTAGCTGGGGTAGCGGAGACCCAGTACTTC. Residues: CASSVAGVAETQYF. The chain combines TRBV9 with TRBJ2-5, with a possible D match to TRBD2 (5 bases). CDR3 length: 14 amino acids. V lost 0 bases and J lost 5, with 11 bases in between. Germline CDR1 is SGDLS and CDR2 is YYNGEE. The variable domain in full, completed from reference TRBV9 and TRBJ2-5, reads DSGVTQTPKHLITATGQRVTLRCSPRSGDLSVYWYQQSLDQGLQFLIQYYNGEERAKGNILERFSAQQFPDLHSELNLSSLELGDSALYFCASSVAGVAETQYFGPGTRLLVL.

The chain is built from TRBV7-9 and TRBJ2-1; D gene unclear. V lost 3 bases to trimming and J lost 4 bases, with 4 bases between them. The CDR3 is 12 amino acids. The germline CDR1 and CDR2 sequences are SEHNR and FQNEAQ (reference sequence). The CDR3 DNA follows: TGTGCCAGCAGCTTGGTGTACAATGAGCAGTTCTTC. Its translation: CASSLVYNEQFF.

Comment on this clonotype: The junction departs from the called germline gene at one end, perhaps through a read error. The chain has TRBV24-1 and TRBJ1-2; the D is unclear. The CDR3 covers 11 residues. Germline V gene lookup returns CDR1 KGHDR and CDR2 SFDVKD. CDR3 nucleotides: TGTGCCACCGCAGGTGACTATGGCTACACTTTC. Amino acids: CATAGDYGYTF.

This sequence joins TRBV10-2 and TRBJ2-1; TRBD2 aligns across 9 bases. Germline V lookup: CDR1 WSHSY, CDR2 SAAADI. The CDR3 is made up of 15 amino acids. V lost 6 bases to trimming and J lost 6 bases; unmatched junction nucleotides: 9. The CDR3 bases are TGCGCCAGCAGCCAAGAGTCTAGCGGGGTCAATGAGCAGTTCTTC. Translation: CASSQESSGVNEQFF.

This clonotype was found many times. This sequence joins TRBV29-1 and TRBJ2-7; 7 nucleotides agree with TRBD1. CDR3 length: 12 residues. Trimming took 5 bases from V and 3 from J; bases not matched to a gene: 4. CDR1 is SQVTM and CDR2 is ANQGSEA in the germline V gene. In DNA, the CDR3 is TGCAGCGTTTGGGGGACAGTCTACGAGCAGTACTTC. Translation gives CSVWGTVYEQYF.

In its sample, this clonotype was seen once. DNA for the CDR3: TGTGCCAGCTCCCCCCGCGGGACTTACAATGAGCAGTTCTTC. Its protein product is CASSPRGTYNEQFF. This rearrangement joins TRBV2 to TRBJ2-1, with D possibly being TRBD2 (6 bases). Germline lookup yields CDR1 SNHLY and CDR2 FYNNEI. The CDR3 has 14 amino acids. Trimming took off 8 bases at V and 4 bases at J, with 15 bases between the two ends.

In its sample, this clonotype was seen many times. V gene TRBV5-1 combines with J gene TRBJ2-7, with 7 nucleotides matching TRBD1. The V gene end was trimmed by 0 bases and the J gene end by 4 bases; junction bases not matched to a gene: 13. This CDR3 has 17 amino acids. Germline V gene sequence: CDR1 SGHRS, CDR2 YFSETQ. In DNA form, the CDR3 reads TGCGCCAGCAGCTTGGCTTCAGGAGGTGTCAGGGGGTACGAGCAGTACTTC. Its protein is CASSLASGGVRGYEQYF.

V gene TRBV19 combines with J gene TRBJ1-5; D ambiguous. Germline V lookup: CDR1 LNHDA, CDR2 SQIVND (reference sequence). There are 14 residues in the CDR3. V was cut by 3 bases and J by 3 bases, with 9 bases left in between. The CDR3 sequence is CASSMRVYNQPQHF. In DNA, the CDR3 is TGTGCCAGTAGTATGAGGGTGTACAATCAGCCCCAGCATTTT.